This section outlines one T cell receptor beta chain sequence together with its context. V lost 0 bases, J lost 3 bases, and 11 bases lay in between. The CDR3 totals 15 residues. The V gene's germline CDR1 is LNHNV and CDR2 YYDKDF (reference sequence). A quantity of about 0.45 to 1 ug RNA underwent reverse transcription using random hexamers. An immunoSEQ multiplex PCR amplified TCR beta CDR3 over 54 Vbeta and 13 Jbeta. TCRdb recomputed calls from the immunoSEQ multiplex PCR reads with MiXCR, one row per CDR3 protein. The profile shows more than 150,000 distinct CDR3 sequences, 85% to 95% of them singletons. The data are from a study of CD8 T cells in Susac syndrome. Overall study: At blood draw, Susac syndrome patients were therapy-naive, on corticosteroids, or on intravenous immunoglobulin alone.

Patients with Susac syndrome showed fulfilment of recently defined diagnostic criteria for definite or probable disease. TEMRA cells were FACS-enriched, unlike CD8+ and CD4+ T cells, which were negatively isolated. Specimen: CD4+ T cells from PBMCs. The sequence came from a human donor with Susac syndrome. This chain joins TRBV15 and TRBJ1-2; tentatively, D is TRBD1 (6 bases). The chain's CDR3 is CATSRDWGRDYGYTF. CDR3 nucleotide sequence: TGTGCCACCAGCAGAGATTGGGGGCGAGACTATGGCTACACCTTC.